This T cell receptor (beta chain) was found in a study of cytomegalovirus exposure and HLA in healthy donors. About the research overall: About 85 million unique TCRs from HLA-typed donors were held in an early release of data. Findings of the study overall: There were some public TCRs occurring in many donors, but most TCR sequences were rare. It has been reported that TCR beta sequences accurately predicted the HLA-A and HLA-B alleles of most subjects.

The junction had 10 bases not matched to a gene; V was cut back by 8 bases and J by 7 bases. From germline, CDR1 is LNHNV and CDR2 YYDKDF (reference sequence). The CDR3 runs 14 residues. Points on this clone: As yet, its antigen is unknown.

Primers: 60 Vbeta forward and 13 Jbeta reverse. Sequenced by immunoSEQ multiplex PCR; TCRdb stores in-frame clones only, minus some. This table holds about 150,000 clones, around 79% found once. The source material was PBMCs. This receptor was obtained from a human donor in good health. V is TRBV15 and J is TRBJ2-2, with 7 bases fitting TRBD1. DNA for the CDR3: TGTGCCACCGATACAGGACAGGCTGGCGGGGAGCTGTTTTTT. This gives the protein CATDTGQAGGELFF. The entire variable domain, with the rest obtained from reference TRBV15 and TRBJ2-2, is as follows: DAMVIQNPRYQVTQFGKPVTLSCSQTLNHNVMYWYQQKSSQAPKLLFHYYDKDFNNEADTPDNFQSRRPNTSFCFLDIRSPGLGDTAMYLCATDTGQAGGELFFGEGSRLTVL.